This T cell receptor beta chain is from a study of CD8+ T cells in alopecia areata. Across the whole study: The duration of tofacitinib was 6 to 18 months, with 6 months off drug afterward.

With regard to this clone: Its antigen is not identified.

V gave up 4 bases and J gave up 6 bases, with 9 bases separating them. CDR3 length: 12 residues. The V gene's germline CDR1 is SGHRS and CDR2 YFSETQ. Study results and caveats: Clonality in lesional scalp, especially alopecia totalis/universalis, exceeded that of normal scalp.

Following RNA extraction, reverse transcription yielded cDNA that acted as the sequencing template. Sequenced by immunoSEQ multiplex PCR; TCRdb stores in-frame clones only, minus some. Of more than 150,000 clones in the sample, 59% are singletons; the top ten hold about 15%. Sampling of alopecia areata patients yielded lesional scalp punch biopsies as well as peripheral blood. The starting material was CD4+ T cells sorted from blood, obtained at week 0. This TCR was recovered from a human donor with alopecia areata. The chain recombines TRBV5-1 with TRBJ2-3; D is ambiguous. CDR3 DNA sequence: TGCGCCAGCAGCCCCCTTTCGGATACGCAGTATTTT. It codes for CASSPLSDTQYF.